This T cell receptor (beta chain) was recovered during a study of blood T cell repertoires in COVID-19. For the study at large: There were acute and convalescent COVID-19 samples, and they came from the United States, Italy and Spain.

Authors' analysis steps: Amplification of reference gene primers was used by the study to estimate nucleated cell counts. Libraries were prepared by immunoSEQ multiplex PCR; TCRdb keeps only in-frame clonotypes and omits some of them. V and J calls and clone size follow that table, whereas D and trimming were derived from the DNA. The profile shows hundreds of thousands of clones, 89% of them singletons. The CDR3 extends over 13 amino acids. The V end lost 2 bases, the J end lost 7 bases, and 12 bases lay between the germline ends. Germline assignment: CDR1 KGHSH and CDR2 LQKENI. The chain couples TRBV18 to TRBJ2-7; the D is unclear. Sequenced input: peripheral blood. This clonotype was obtained from a man aged 55 to 69 who had recovered from COVID-19. This CDR3 is CASSPDQNVEQYF. Written as DNA, the CDR3 is TGTGCCAGCTCACCAGATCAGAATGTGGAGCAGTACTTC.